Below are 24 T cell receptor beta chains sequenced from a single sample in a study of blood T cells in healthy people across ages. The use of a sample-barcoded 5' primer and a J-beta primer mix characterized a second PCR of 7 to 11 cycles. TCRdb re-called the 5' RACE reads with MiXCR, one entry per CDR3 protein. This sample has roughly 1,100,000 distinct CDR3 sequences; roughly 24% occur once, and the top ten carry about 0.69%. The data also belong to a second study, concerning T cells of mothers and their children.

The sample consisted of blood. The receptors were gathered from a girl aged 2-10 years in good health.

The V gene is TRBV7-8, the J gene TRBJ2-5; TRBD2 aligns across 9 bases. The end of the DNA fits TRBJ2-1 better, so the J call may be wrong. The germline V gene encodes CDR1 SGHVS and CDR2 FQNEAQ. The CDR3 has 16 residues. CDR3 sequence: CASSWGWSGGFNEQFF. The CDR3 DNA is TGTGCCAGCAGCTGGGGTTGGAGCGGGGGGTTCAATGAGCAGTTCTTC.

V gene TRBV5-1 combines with J gene TRBJ1-6; D is ambiguous. V lost 3 bases and J lost 7, with 11 bases in between. In germline, CDR1 is SGHRS, CDR2 YFSETQ. There are 14 residues in the CDR3. This CDR3 reads CASSSDPGNSPLHF. The DNA for the CDR3 is TGCGCCAGCAGCTCCGATCCGGGAAATTCACCCCTCCACTTT. Drawing the rest from reference TRBV5-1 and TRBJ1-6, the complete variable domain is KAGVTQTPRYLIKTRGQQVTLSCSPISGHRSVSWYQQTPGQGLQFLFEYFSETQRNKGNFPGRFSGRQFSNSRSEMNVSTLELGDSALYLCASSSDPGNSPLHFGNGTRLTVT.

The chain is built from TRBV9 and TRBJ1-1; D is unclear. Per germline, CDR1 SGDLS and CDR2 YYNGEE. The V end lost 0 bases, the J end lost 2 bases, and 20 bases lay between the germline ends. This CDR3 region has 18 residues. CDR3 loop: CASSVGDHLGGLNTEAFF. The CDR3 region has the DNA TGTGCCAGCAGCGTAGGCGACCACCTTGGAGGGCTAAACACTGAAGCTTTCTTT.

This chain links TRBV2 with TRBJ2-3; possibly TRBD2 for D (5 bases). V was trimmed by 0 bases and J by 8 bases, leaving 15 bases between them. CDR1 and CDR2 from the germline V gene are SNHLY and FYNNEI. The CDR3 length is 15 residues. CDR3 nucleotide sequence: TGTGCCAGCAGTGAAGCGGTCCCAGCGGTCGGTACGCAGTATTTT. Translation: CASSEAVPAVGTQYF.

This clonotype was observed a handful of times. This rearrangement joins TRBV20-1 to TRBJ2-5; tentative D call: TRBD2 (5 bases). In germline, CDR1 is DFQATT, CDR2 SNEGSKA (reference sequence). This CDR3 spans 12 amino acids. Deletions cut 5 bases from V and 2 bases from J, with 9 bases between. CDR3 residues: CSAERIQETQYF. In nucleotides, the CDR3 is TGCAGTGCTGAGCGGATACAAGAGACCCAGTACTTC.

This chain connects TRBV28 to TRBJ2-4; no firm D call. V was cut by 7 bases and J by 3 bases, with 19 bases left in between. CDR1 and CDR2 from the germline V gene are MDHEN and SYDVKM. The CDR3 has 16 residues. This CDR3 is CASKTKTISGKNIQYF. The DNA of the CDR3 is TGTGCCAGCAAAACAAAGACAATTTCGGGCAAAAACATTCAGTACTTC.

This clonotype was counted at least ten times. V and J are TRBV14 and TRBJ2-4; D is uncertain. CDR1 is SGHDN and CDR2 is FVKESK in the germline V gene. The V end lost 0 bases, the J end lost 0 bases, and 3 bases lay between the germline ends. This CDR3 contains 14 residues. The CDR3 DNA sequence: TGTGCCAGCAGCCAAGATTTAGCCAAAAACATTCAGTACTTC. It codes for CASSQDLAKNIQYF.

This clonotype appeared a few times. The CDR3 sequence is CSVEADNEQFF. The CDR3 bases are TGCAGCGTTGAAGCAGATAATGAGCAGTTCTTC. The V gene is TRBV29-1, the J gene TRBJ2-1, with no clear D. V gave up 1 base and J gave up 7 bases, with 5 bases separating them. The CDR3 spans 11 residues. Germline CDR1 and CDR2: SQVTM and ANQGSEA.

This clonotype was counted only a few times. The chain is built from TRBV7-9 and TRBJ1-1, with TRBD1 as a possible D gene (5 bases). The CDR3 loop spans 14 amino acids. CDR1 SEHNR and CDR2 FQNEAQ come from the germline V gene (reference sequence). V lost 5 bases to trimming and J lost 0 bases, with 10 bases between them. The CDR3 DNA reads TGTGCCAGCAGCGGGCCGGACATGAACACTGAAGCTTTCTTT. Translated: CASSGPDMNTEAFF.

This clonotype was found a few times. The rearrangement links TRBV4-3 to TRBJ1-1; D is unclear. The V gene's germline CDR1 is LGHNA and CDR2 YSLEER. The CDR3 has 15 amino acids. Deletions cut 1 base from V and 0 bases from J, with 9 bases between. CDR3 sequence (DNA): TGCGCCAGCAGCCAAGTGGTGGGGTTGAACACTGAAGCTTTCTTT. As protein: CASSQVVGLNTEAFF.

V gene TRBV12-3 or TRBV12-4 combines with J gene TRBJ1-4, with TRBD1 identical over 8 bases. The CDR3 length is 15 residues. J was trimmed by 8 bases and V by 5 bases; bases with no gene match: 10. The CDR3 DNA reads TGTGCCAGCAGTCCCGGACAGGGACAACGCGAAAAACTGTTTTTT. This translates into CASSPGQGQREKLFF.

Only a few counts were recorded for this clonotype. The rearrangement links TRBV12-3 or TRBV12-4 to TRBJ2-3; D possibly matches TRBD1 or TRBD2 (5 bases each). The CDR3 loop spans 15 amino acids. Trimming shortened V by 5 bases and J by 4 bases, and 16 bases separated the two germline ends. The CDR3 region is CASSARSGLPDTQYF. CDR3 nucleotide sequence: TGTGCCAGCAGTGCGCGATCGGGGCTCCCAGATACGCAGTATTTT.

This clonotype was seen more than once but under ten times. This chain links TRBV20-1 with TRBJ2-7; 13 bases align to TRBD2. V dropped 6 bases and J dropped 3; count of bases not matched to a gene: 2. The CDR3 totals 13 residues. Germline CDR1 reads DFQATT; CDR2 reads SNEGSKA (reference sequence). The CDR3 loop reads CSAGTSGNYEQYF. As DNA, the CDR3 is TGCAGTGCCGGGACTAGCGGGAACTACGAGCAGTACTTC.

The chain links TRBV4-1 to TRBJ2-3; D not certain. The CDR3 totals 17 residues. Per the germline V gene, CDR1 is MGHRA and CDR2 is YSYEKL. V dropped 0 bases and J dropped 1 base, with 14 bases sitting between them. The CDR3 protein is CASSQDQVSAGTDTQYF. The CDR3 DNA reads as TGCGCCAGCAGCCAAGACCAAGTCTCGGCGGGCACAGATACGCAGTATTTT.

This clonotype was seen only a few times. This chain joins TRBV29-1 and TRBJ2-1; TRBD2 might be the D (6 bases). The CDR3 is 12 amino acids. Per the germline V gene, CDR1 is SQVTM and CDR2 is ANQGSEA. Trimming took off 3 bases at V and 5 bases at J, with 8 bases between the two ends. This chain's CDR3 is CSVEEGNNEQFF. The CDR3, as DNA: TGCAGCGTTGAGGAGGGTAACAATGAGCAGTTCTTC.

The chain's CDR3 is CAISRQGGQETQYF. CDR3 DNA sequence: TGTGCCATCAGTAGACAGGGAGGGCAAGAGACCCAGTACTTC. The genes are TRBV10-3 and TRBJ2-5; D is possibly TRBD1 or TRBD2 (7 bases each). The V gene lost 5 bases and the J gene lost 2 bases, with 12 bases spanning the gap. Germline loops: CDR1 ENHRY, CDR2 SYGVKD. The CDR3 totals 14 residues.

The V gene is TRBV19, the J gene TRBJ2-5; D is perhaps TRBD2 (5 bases). Per germline, CDR1 LNHDA and CDR2 SQIVND (reference sequence). This CDR3 contains 13 residues. The V end was cut by 2 bases, the J end by 4 bases, with 8 bases between. The CDR3 nucleotides are TGTGCCAGTAGTATAACTAGTGCAGAGACCCAGTACTTC. Protein sequence: CASSITSAETQYF.

There are a few counts of this clonotype. The chain couples TRBV5-8 to TRBJ1-6, with 8 bases that match TRBD1. Germline CDR1 reads SGHTS; CDR2 reads YDEGEE. V trimming: 5 bases; J trimming: 7 bases; junction bases outside the gene matches: 5. The CDR3 contains 14 residues. The CDR3 DNA reads as TGTGCCAGCAGTGAAAGACAGGGGAATTCACCCCTCCACTTT. Translation gives CASSERQGNSPLHF.

This chain uses TRBV5-1 with TRBJ2-3, with D possibly being TRBD2 (6 bases). The CDR3 covers 17 residues. CDR1 is SGHRS and CDR2 is YFSETQ in the germline V gene. Trimming pared 0 bases from V and 4 bases from J, leaving 18 bases between. The CDR3 loop reads CASSLGETGARPDTQYF. The CDR3 DNA reads as TGCGCCAGCAGCTTGGGGGAAACGGGAGCCCGCCCAGATACGCAGTATTTT.

Note on this clonotype: A junction end diverges from the germline sequence, so it may reflect a read error. The chain combines TRBV6-6 with TRBJ2-5; the D gene is possibly TRBD2 (6 bases). The J call may be incorrect, as the DNA end agrees better with TRBJ2-1. The CDR3 contains 15 residues. Germline CDR1 MNHNY, CDR2 SVGAGI (reference sequence). CDR3 sequence: CASSYPGTHHNEQFF. The CDR3 region has the DNA TGTGCCAGTAGTTACCCCGGGACTCACCACAATGAGCAGTTCTTC.

The chain has TRBV24-1 and TRBJ1-5; the D is unclear. CDR1 and CDR2 (germline): KGHDR, SFDVKD. The CDR3 spans 14 residues. The ends were cut back, 7 bases at V and 2 bases at J, with 11 bases in the middle. DNA for the CDR3: TGTGCCACCAGCTATAGCGACGGCAATCAGCCCCAGCATTTT. Its translation is CATSYSDGNQPQHF.

This clonotype was recorded a few times. The genes are TRBV11-2 and TRBJ2-1; D not resolved. V was clipped by 1 base and J by 10 bases, with 8 bases between them. This CDR3 region has 12 residues. The germline V gene has CDR1 SGHAT and CDR2 FQNNGV. CDR3 residues: CASSLVTQEQFF. CDR3 bases: TGTGCCAGCAGCTTAGTGACACAAGAGCAGTTCTTC. Full variable domain (missing parts from reference TRBV11-2 and TRBJ2-1): EAGVAQSPRYKIIEKRQSVAFWCNPISGHATLYWYQQILGQGPKLLIQFQNNGVVDDSQLPKDRFSAERLKGVDSTLKIQPAKLEDSAVYLCASSLVTQEQFFGPGTRLTVL.

This clonotype occurred a few times. The chain uses TRBV4-2 and TRBJ1-4; D not resolved. This CDR3 contains 15 residues. V lost 6 bases to trimming and J lost 7 bases, with 18 bases between them. Germline CDR1 and CDR2: LGHNA and YNFKEQ. The CDR3 nucleotides read TGTGCCAGCAGTCCCACCAGATCCCTCGGTGAAAAACTGTTTTTT. Translating it yields CASSPTRSLGEKLFF.

This sequence joins TRBV7-2 and TRBJ1-2, with D possibly matching TRBD1 (5 bases). The V end was cut by 2 bases, the J end by 5 bases, with 12 bases between. The CDR3 extends over 14 amino acids. Germline values: CDR1 SGHTA, CDR2 FQGNSA. As DNA, the CDR3 is TGTGCCAGCAGCTTACAGGGAACCCAATATGGCTACACCTTC. It is translated as CASSLQGTQYGYTF.